The 15 T cell receptor beta chains below all came from one sample that was sequenced in a study of T cell clusters in autoimmune cytopenias. TRB was amplified by touch-down multiplex PCR, primer pools A and B combined. TCRdb reprocessed the multiplex PCR reads and reports one entry per CDR3 protein, with no DNA. The sample spans more than 12,000 distinct CDR3 sequences; the ten largest clones claim 2.2%. TRB was amplified from approximately 230 ng of peripheral blood genomic DNA per sample. The sequenced material came from peripheral blood. The origin of the receptors is a human donor with an autoimmune cytopenia or autoimmune hepatitis (not recorded which).

This chain joins TRBV12-3 or TRBV12-4 and TRBJ2-5; the D call of TRBD1 rests on TCRdb alone, since no DNA is present to check it. The CDR3 is 15 amino acids. CDR3 protein: CASSLVVGGQETQYF.

J is TRBJ2-3 and V is TRBV15; TCRdb indicates TRBD2, and absent DNA this call remains unverified. Germline lookup yields CDR1 LNHNV and CDR2 YYDKDF (reference sequence). This CDR3 region has 15 residues. CDR3 sequence reads: CATSGGAGRRDTQYF.

The genes are TRBV12-3 or TRBV12-4 and TRBJ2-1. The CDR3 extends over 13 amino acids. The CDR3 spells CASSLGSPRGQFF.

By frequency, this clonotype is medium-sized. The rearrangement joins TRBV6-1 to TRBJ2-6; TCRdb reports TRBD1, a call that lacks DNA to check it against. Per germline, CDR1 MNHNS and CDR2 SASEGT. The CDR3 sequence is 15 residues long. The CDR3 loop reads CASSEAGDGANVLTF.

The chain recombines TRBV27 with TRBJ2-7; TCRdb's D call of TRBD1 is untestable without DNA. This CDR3 comprises 14 residues. Germline V gene lookup returns CDR1 MNHEY and CDR2 SMNVEV (reference sequence). The CDR3 region is CASRRAGGINEQYF.

Judged by frequency, this clonotype is medium-sized. V usage is TRBV11-1 and J usage is TRBJ2-5; TCRdb gives TRBD2 as the D gene, but with no DNA this cannot be confirmed. Germline V gene data show CDR1 as SGHAT and CDR2 as FQDESV (reference sequence). The CDR3 is made up of 16 amino acids. The CDR3 reads CASSAQPGLVGETQYF.

V and J are TRBV20-1 and TRBJ1-1. The CDR3 sequence is 16 residues long. Looked up from germline, CDR1 is DFQATT and CDR2 is SNEGSKA (reference sequence). CDR3 sequence: CSARDRATLGNTEAFF.

The chain carries TRBV6-1 and TRBJ2-3; TCRdb reports TRBD1, a call that lacks DNA to check it against. Germline CDR1 is MNHNS and CDR2 is SASEGT. The CDR3 totals 16 residues. This chain's CDR3 is CASSETRGFSTDTQYF.

This clonotype ranks as medium-sized in terms of frequency. This rearrangement joins TRBV12-3 or TRBV12-4 to TRBJ2-1; TCRdb's assignment of TRBD1 cannot be checked, as there is no DNA. CDR3 length: 13 residues. The CDR3 sequence is CASSPSGRGEQFF.

The CDR3 protein is CASSLGGGGGQQLTF. J is TRBJ1-2 and V is TRBV12-3 or TRBV12-4. This CDR3 comprises 15 residues.

The chain links TRBV27 to TRBJ1-1; the D call of TRBD1 rests on TCRdb alone, since no DNA is present to check it. CDR1 is MNHEY and CDR2 is SMNVEV in the germline V gene (reference sequence). This CDR3 has 14 amino acids. The chain's CDR3 is CASSLVGDRKEAFF.

The genes are TRBV6-5 and TRBJ2-2; TCRdb picks TRBD1, but there is no DNA to check that call. The CDR3 totals 15 residues. Germline V gene data show CDR1 as MNHEY and CDR2 as SVGAGI. CDR3 amino acids: CASSPRGGATGELFF.

This clonotype is called medium-sized based on its frequency. The gene calls are TRBV6-5 and TRBJ2-1; without DNA, the TCRdb call of TRBD1 cannot be checked. In germline, CDR1 is MNHEY, CDR2 SVGAGI. This CDR3 comprises 12 residues. This chain's CDR3 is CASSGTHNEQFF.

The genes are TRBV6-4 and TRBJ2-2; TCRdb outputs TRBD1, but without DNA this stays unchecked. Germline values: CDR1 MRHNA, CDR2 SNTAGT. CDR3 length: 13 residues. The chain's CDR3 is CASRPGETGELFF.

The rearrangement uses TRBV12-3 or TRBV12-4 and TRBJ2-3; the D call from TCRdb, TRBD2, cannot be confirmed without DNA. The CDR3 spans 16 residues. CDR3 protein: CASRSGLAGAGDTQYF.